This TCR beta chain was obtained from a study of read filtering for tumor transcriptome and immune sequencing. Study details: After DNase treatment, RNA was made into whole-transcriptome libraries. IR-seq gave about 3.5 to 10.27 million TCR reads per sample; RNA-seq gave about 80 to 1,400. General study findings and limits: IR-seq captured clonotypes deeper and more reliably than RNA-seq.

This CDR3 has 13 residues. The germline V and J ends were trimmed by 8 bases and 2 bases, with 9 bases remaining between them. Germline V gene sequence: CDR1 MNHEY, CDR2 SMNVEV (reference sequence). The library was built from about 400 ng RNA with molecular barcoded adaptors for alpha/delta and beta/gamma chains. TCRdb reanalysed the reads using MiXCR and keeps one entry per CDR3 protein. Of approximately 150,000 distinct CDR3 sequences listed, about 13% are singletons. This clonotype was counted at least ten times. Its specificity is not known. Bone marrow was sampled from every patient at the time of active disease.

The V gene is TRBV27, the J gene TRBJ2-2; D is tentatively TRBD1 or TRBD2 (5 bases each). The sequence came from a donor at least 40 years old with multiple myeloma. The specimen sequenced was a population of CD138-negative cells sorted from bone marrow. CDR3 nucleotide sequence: TGTGCCAGCTGGGGGAGAAACACCGGGGAGCTGTTTTTT. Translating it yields CASWGRNTGELFF.